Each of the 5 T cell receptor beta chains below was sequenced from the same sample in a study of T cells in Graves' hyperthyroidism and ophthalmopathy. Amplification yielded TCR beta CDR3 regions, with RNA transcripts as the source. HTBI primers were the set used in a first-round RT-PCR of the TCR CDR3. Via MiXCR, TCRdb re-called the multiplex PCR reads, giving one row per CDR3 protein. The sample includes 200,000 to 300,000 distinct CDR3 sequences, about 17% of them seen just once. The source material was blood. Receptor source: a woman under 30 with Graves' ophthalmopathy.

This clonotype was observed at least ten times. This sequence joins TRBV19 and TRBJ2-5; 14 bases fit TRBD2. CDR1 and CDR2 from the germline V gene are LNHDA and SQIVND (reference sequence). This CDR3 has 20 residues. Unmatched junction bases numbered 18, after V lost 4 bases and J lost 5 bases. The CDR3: CASSKNPITTSGRAGETQYF. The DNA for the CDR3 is TGTGCCAGTAGTAAGAACCCGATCACGACTAGCGGGAGGGCCGGGGAGACCCAGTACTTC.

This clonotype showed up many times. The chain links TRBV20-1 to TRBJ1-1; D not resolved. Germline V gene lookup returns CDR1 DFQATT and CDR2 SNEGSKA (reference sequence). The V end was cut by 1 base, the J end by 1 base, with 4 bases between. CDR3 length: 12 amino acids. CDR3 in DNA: TGCAGTGCTAGAGTGACGAACACTGAAGCTTTCTTT. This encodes CSARVTNTEAFF.

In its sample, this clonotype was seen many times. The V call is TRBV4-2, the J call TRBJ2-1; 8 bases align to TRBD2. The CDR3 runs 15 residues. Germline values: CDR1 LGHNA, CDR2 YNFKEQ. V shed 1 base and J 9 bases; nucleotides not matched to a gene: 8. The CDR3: CASSQAGGVLAEQFF. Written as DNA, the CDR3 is TGTGCCAGCAGCCAAGCCGGGGGGGTATTGGCTGAGCAGTTCTTC.

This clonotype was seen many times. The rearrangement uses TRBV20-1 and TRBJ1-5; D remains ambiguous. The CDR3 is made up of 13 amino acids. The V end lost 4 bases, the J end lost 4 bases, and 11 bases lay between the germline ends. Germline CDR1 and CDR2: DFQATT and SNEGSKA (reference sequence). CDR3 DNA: TGCAGTGCTAAAGGGTGGGGTAATCAGCCCCAGCATTTT. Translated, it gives CSAKGWGNQPQHF.

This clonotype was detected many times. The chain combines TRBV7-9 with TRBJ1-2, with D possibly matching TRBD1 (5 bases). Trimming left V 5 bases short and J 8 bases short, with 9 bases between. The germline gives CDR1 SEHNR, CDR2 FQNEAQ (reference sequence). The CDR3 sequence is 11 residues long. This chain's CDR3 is CASSLDSGYTF. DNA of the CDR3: TGTGCCAGCAGCCTTGACAGCGGCTACACCTTC.